This T cell receptor beta chain was recovered during a study of blood T cells in healthy people across ages. In its sample, this clonotype was seen a few times. Its antigen is currently unknown. A second PCR of 7 to 11 cycles used a sample-barcoded 5' primer and a J-beta primer mix. CDR3-containing paired-end reads numbered at least 2.5 million in each sample. From the 5' RACE reads, TCRdb called clonotypes with MiXCR, one entry per CDR3 protein. This table holds fewer than 2 million distinct CDR3 sequences, more than 35% found once. Staff drew around 10 milliliters of peripheral blood from each donor. The amount of total RNA extracted per sample was at least 5.5 micrograms. Germline V gene lookup returns CDR1 SGHTA and CDR2 FQGNSA. CDR3 length: 14 residues. V was clipped by 4 bases and J by 3 bases, with 10 bases between them. General study points: Nothing was known about donor CMV status, and this possibly confounded expanded clonotype changes.

This TCR was recovered from a human donor in good health. Material for sequencing was blood. This chain connects TRBV7-2 to TRBJ2-1, with D perhaps matching TRBD2 (6 bases). The CDR3 sequence: CASSSHSGYNEQFF. The CDR3 bases are TGTGCCAGCAGCTCGCATAGCGGCTACAATGAGCAGTTCTTC.